This entry describes one T cell receptor (beta chain). Specified time point: newly diagnosed, previously untreated cHL patient sample. The data stem from a study of PD-1 blockade in classical Hodgkin lymphoma. TCRdb keeps only in-frame clones here, not all; method: immunoSEQ multiplex PCR. The repertoire holds around 25,000 clones, with 90% to 95% as singletons. The CDR3 sequence is 16 residues long. V gave up 5 bases and J gave up 2 bases, with 17 bases separating them. Germline CDR1 LNHDA, CDR2 SQIVND (reference sequence). What was sequenced was peripheral blood mononuclear cells (PBMCs). The chain recombines TRBV19 with TRBJ2-3; perhaps TRBD2 as D (6 bases). The clonotype comes from a human donor with classical Hodgkin lymphoma. The CDR3 DNA is TGTGCCAGTAGTGGCCGGGAGCCGACCAACACAGATACGCAGTATTTT. Translation: CASSGREPTNTDTQYF.